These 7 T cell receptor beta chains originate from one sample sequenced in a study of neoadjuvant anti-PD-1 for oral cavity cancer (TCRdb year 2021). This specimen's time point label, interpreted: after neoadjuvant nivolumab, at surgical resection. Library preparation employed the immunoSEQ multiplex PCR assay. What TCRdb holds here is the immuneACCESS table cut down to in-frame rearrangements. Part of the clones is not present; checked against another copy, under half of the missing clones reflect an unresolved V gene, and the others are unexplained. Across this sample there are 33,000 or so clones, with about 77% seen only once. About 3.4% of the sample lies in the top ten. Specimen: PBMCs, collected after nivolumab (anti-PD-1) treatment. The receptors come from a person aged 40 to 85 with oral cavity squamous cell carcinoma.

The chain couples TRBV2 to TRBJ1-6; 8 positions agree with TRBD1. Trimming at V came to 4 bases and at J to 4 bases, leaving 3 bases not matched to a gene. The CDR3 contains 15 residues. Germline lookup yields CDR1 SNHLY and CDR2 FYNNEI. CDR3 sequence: CASSVGQGYNSPLHF. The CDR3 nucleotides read TGTGCCAGCAGTGTAGGACAGGGTTATAATTCACCCCTCCACTTT.

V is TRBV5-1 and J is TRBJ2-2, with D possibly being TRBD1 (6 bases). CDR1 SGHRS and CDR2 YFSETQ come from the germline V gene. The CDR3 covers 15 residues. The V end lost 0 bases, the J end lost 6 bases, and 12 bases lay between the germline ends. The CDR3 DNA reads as TGCGCCAGCAGCTTGGCCACAGGGAGCGCCGGGGAGCTGTTTTTT. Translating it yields CASSLATGSAGELFF.

The CDR3: CASSPGGSGGTDTQYF. Written as DNA, the CDR3 is TGCGCCAGCAGCCCGGGGGGCAGCGGGGGCACAGATACGCAGTATTTT. This chain uses TRBV5-1 with TRBJ2-3; tentative D call: TRBD2 (7 bases). Germline V CDR1 and CDR2: SGHRS, YFSETQ. This CDR3 is built from 16 residues. The V end lost 4 bases, the J end lost 1 base, and 16 bases lay between the germline ends.

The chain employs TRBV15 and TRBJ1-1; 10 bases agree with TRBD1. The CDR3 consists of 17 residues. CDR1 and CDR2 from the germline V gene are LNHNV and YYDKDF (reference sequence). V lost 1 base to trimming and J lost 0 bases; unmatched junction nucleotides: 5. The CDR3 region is CATSRVWGQGLNTEAFF. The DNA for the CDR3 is TGTGCCACCAGCAGAGTGTGGGGACAGGGGCTGAACACTGAAGCTTTCTTT.

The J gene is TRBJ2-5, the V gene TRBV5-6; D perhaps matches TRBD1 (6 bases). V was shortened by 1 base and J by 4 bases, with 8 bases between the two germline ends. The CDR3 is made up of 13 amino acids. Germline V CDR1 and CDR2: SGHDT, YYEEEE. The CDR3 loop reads CASSLKGGETQYF. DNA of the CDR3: TGTGCCAGCAGCTTGAAAGGGGGAGAGACCCAGTACTTC.

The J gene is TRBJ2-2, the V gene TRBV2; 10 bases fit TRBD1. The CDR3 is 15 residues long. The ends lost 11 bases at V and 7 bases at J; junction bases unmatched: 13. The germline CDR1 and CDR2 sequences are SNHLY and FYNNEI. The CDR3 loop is CAGSGTGVSGGELFF. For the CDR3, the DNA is TGTGCCGGGTCTGGGACAGGGGTGAGCGGCGGGGAGCTGTTTTTT.

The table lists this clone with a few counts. The DNA of the CDR3 is TGTGCCAGCTCCTTTGCTCTGACAGGGGGAATGGGCGAGCAGTACTTC. Translation: CASSFALTGGMGEQYF. V is TRBV18 and J is TRBJ2-7; 9 bases line up with TRBD1. The CDR3 has 16 residues. The V segment lost 6 bases and the J segment 6 bases; nucleotides outside the gene matches: 15. Germline CDR1 KGHSH, CDR2 LQKENI.